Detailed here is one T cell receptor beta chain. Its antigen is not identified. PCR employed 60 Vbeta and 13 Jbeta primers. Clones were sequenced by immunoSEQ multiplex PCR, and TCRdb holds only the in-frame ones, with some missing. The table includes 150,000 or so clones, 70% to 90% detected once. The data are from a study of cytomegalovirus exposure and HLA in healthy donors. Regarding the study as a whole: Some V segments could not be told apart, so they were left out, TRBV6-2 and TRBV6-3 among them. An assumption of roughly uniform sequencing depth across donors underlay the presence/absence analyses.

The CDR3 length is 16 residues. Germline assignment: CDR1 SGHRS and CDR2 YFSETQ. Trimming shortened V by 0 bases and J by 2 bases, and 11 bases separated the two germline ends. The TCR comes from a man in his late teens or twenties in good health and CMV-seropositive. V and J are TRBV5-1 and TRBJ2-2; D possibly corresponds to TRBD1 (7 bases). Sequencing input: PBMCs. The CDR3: CASSLAGGLNTGELFF. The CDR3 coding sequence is TGCGCCAGCAGCTTGGCAGGGGGGCTAAACACCGGGGAGCTGTTTTTT. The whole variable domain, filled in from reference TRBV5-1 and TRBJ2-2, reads KAGVTQTPRYLIKTRGQQVTLSCSPISGHRSVSWYQQTPGQGLQFLFEYFSETQRNKGNFPGRFSGRQFSNSRSEMNVSTLELGDSALYLCASSLAGGLNTGELFFGEGSRLTVL.